The T cell receptor (beta chain) under discussion was sequenced for a study of PD-L1 blockade in urothelial cancer. Study-wide context: Blood analysis was done at 3 weeks (second dose) and 6 weeks after treatment began. The median T cell count in blood samples was approximately 140,000.

Turning to this clone: In the same sample, other DNA sequences code for this CDR3.

The V gene lost 2 bases and the J gene lost 5 bases, with 9 bases spanning the gap. CDR1 and CDR2 (germline): SGHAT, FQNNGV. The CDR3 spans 13 residues. Synthetic spike-ins, TCR analog templates, were added into each PCR. Measured with immunoSEQ multiplex PCR; TCRdb has only the in-frame clones, and not every one. This sample has 100,000 or so clones; approximately 90% occur once, and the top ten carry 0.7% to 0.95%. Sequencing was performed on PBMCs, taken around atezolizumab (anti-PD-L1) treatment. The rearrangement joins TRBV11-2 to TRBJ1-2; D uncertain. The sequence was obtained from a woman of 80 years or more with urothelial cancer. CDR3: CASSLSTDYGYTF. The DNA of the CDR3 is TGTGCCAGCAGCTTAAGTACAGATTATGGCTACACCTTC.